This T cell receptor beta chain was documented in a study of blood T cell repertoires in COVID-19. Study in general: T cells, B-cell-depleted T cells, or PBMCs provided the cDNA or gDNA that served as material.

This clone was seen a few times. Measured with immunoSEQ multiplex PCR; TCRdb has only the in-frame clones, and not every one. The sample lists under 200,000 clones; approximately 80% were seen once. All enrollees were about 18 to 100 years old and from approximately 24 US areas. Clinical history reported by participants formed the basis on which cohorts were assigned. Germline lookup yields CDR1 SGHNT and CDR2 YYREEE (reference sequence). The CDR3 loop spans 15 amino acids. J was trimmed by 6 bases and V by 0 bases; bases with no gene match: 6. Sequencing input: PBMCs or T cells enriched from blood (not recorded which). This TCR derives from a woman aged 55-69 years who had recovered from COVID-19. This rearrangement joins TRBV5-4 to TRBJ2-7; 10 bases are a match to TRBD2. The CDR3 sequence: CASSLESGGAGEQYF. The CDR3 DNA follows: TGTGCCAGCAGCTTGGAAAGCGGGGGGGCCGGCGAGCAGTACTTC. The full variable domain, in which reference TRBV5-4 and TRBJ2-7 provide the parts outside the CDR3, is ETGVTQSPTHLIKTRGQQVTLRCSSQSGHNTVSWYQQALGQGPQFIFQYYREEENGRGNFPPRFSGLQFPNYSSELNVNALELDDSALYLCASSLESGGAGEQYFGPGTRLTVT.